This T cell receptor beta chain was retrieved from a study of T cell changes during pregnancy in multiple sclerosis. The repertoire was sequenced with immunoSEQ multiplex PCR; TCRdb's copy has only in-frame clones and lacks some. The table lists 55,000 to 95,000 clones, approximately 90% of them singletons. The germline CDR1 and CDR2 sequences are SEHNR and FQNEAQ (reference sequence). J was trimmed by 4 bases and V by 4 bases; bases with no gene match: 11. The CDR3 spans 16 residues. This clonotype was obtained from a female donor in good health, enrolled as a control in a pregnancy study. This rearrangement joins TRBV7-9 to TRBJ2-7; TRBD1 matches 9 bases. Sequenced material: peripheral blood, taken in the second trimester of pregnancy. As DNA, the CDR3 is TGTGCCAGCAGCTGGGCTTTAGGGGGACAGGGTTACGAGCAGTACTTC. It codes for CASSWALGGQGYEQYF.